This entry concerns a single T cell receptor (beta chain). The antigen is unknown. This entry is derived from a study of cytomegalovirus exposure and HLA in healthy donors. Researchers ran the PCR with 60 Vbeta and 13 Jbeta primers. Using immunoSEQ multiplex PCR, the repertoire was profiled, and TCRdb retains in-frame clones only, with some absent. Here the sample spans approximately 59,000 clones, 65% to 70% being singletons. General study points: Available immune exposure information covered CMV serostatus only.

Sequenced sample: PBMCs. This receptor was taken from a man between 40 and 49 years old in good health and CMV-seropositive.

In DNA form, the CDR3 reads TGTGCCTGGAGTAGGGGACAGGCTAATCAGCCCCAGCATTTT. It yields the protein CAWSRGQANQPQHF. V and J are TRBV30 and TRBJ1-5; TRBD1 matches 8 bases. The CDR3 runs to 14 residues. Germline values: CDR1 GTSNPN, CDR2 SVGIG (reference sequence). The V segment lost 2 bases and the J segment 4 bases; nucleotides outside the gene matches: 4.